Listed here are 15 T cell receptor beta chains from one sample, sequenced in a study of T cell responses to AZD1222 COVID-19 vaccine. The assay was immunoSEQ multiplex PCR, and TCRdb's table has in-frame clones only and misses some. The table includes about 150,000 clones, roughly nine tenths detected once. The source material was peripheral blood, sampled on day 0 of AZD1222 vaccination. The receptors stem from an adult in good health.

V gene TRBV19 combines with J gene TRBJ2-7; 11 bases agree with TRBD2. The CDR3 length is 15 residues. The J segment lost 5 bases and the V segment lost 3 bases, leaving 6 bases of the junction unmatched. Germline-derived CDR1 and CDR2 are LNHDA and SQIVND (reference sequence). CDR3 amino acids: CASSISTSGVDEQYF. Here the CDR3 DNA reads TGTGCCAGTAGTATCTCGACTAGCGGGGTGGACGAGCAGTACTTC.

The chain uses TRBV7-9 and TRBJ2-2, with D perhaps matching TRBD1 (6 bases). Trimming took off 4 bases at V and 0 bases at J, with 9 bases between the two ends. The CDR3 is made up of 15 amino acids. Germline CDR1 and CDR2: SEHNR and FQNEAQ (reference sequence). The CDR3 loop reads CASSSGTTNTGELFF. CDR3 sequence (DNA): TGTGCCAGCAGCTCCGGGACAACGAACACCGGGGAGCTGTTTTTT.

This clone is a singleton in its sample. Germline and junction disagree at one end, which may indicate a read error. The chain couples TRBV13 to TRBJ1-1; D is ambiguous. This CDR3 has 15 residues. Germline V lookup: CDR1 PRHDT, CDR2 FYEKMQ (reference sequence). CDR3 in amino acids: CASSIGEGLGTEAFF. In DNA, the CDR3 is TGTGCCAGCAGCATAGGTGAGGGCTTGGGTACTGAAGCTTTCTTT.

The V and J genes are TRBV3-1 (or the pseudogene TRBV3-2) and TRBJ1-2; D is undetermined. V lost 1 base to trimming and J lost 7 bases, with 10 bases between them. Germline-derived CDR1 and CDR2 are LGHDT and YNNKEL (reference sequence). The CDR3 loop spans 13 amino acids. The CDR3 region has the DNA TGTGCCAGCAGCCAAGCACAGCAAACTGGCTACACCTTC. Protein: CASSQAQQTGYTF.

The chain recombines TRBV6-5 with TRBJ1-2; TRBD1 matches 7 bases. Germline assignment: CDR1 MNHEY and CDR2 SVGAGI. The CDR3 totals 12 residues. V trimming: 7 bases; J trimming: 5 bases; junction bases outside the gene matches: 4. CDR3 sequence reads: CASIYRGYGYTF. The CDR3 region has the DNA TGTGCCAGCATCTACAGGGGATATGGCTACACCTTC.

The V gene is TRBV11-2, the J gene TRBJ1-1; the match to TRBD1 covers 7 bases. Germline lookup yields CDR1 SGHAT and CDR2 FQNNGV. The trim removed 3 bases at V and 6 bases at J, leaving 10 bases unmatched. The CDR3 loop spans 15 amino acids. In DNA, the CDR3 is TGTGCCAGCAGCTTGGGGACAGTCTTGTGGGCTGAAGCTTTCTTT. The encoded protein is CASSLGTVLWAEAFF.

This chain joins TRBV18 and TRBJ2-4, with 8 bases fitting TRBD2. The CDR3 length is 17 residues. The V and J ends lost 0 bases and 0 bases, in that order; junction bases with no gene match: 4. Germline values: CDR1 KGHSH, CDR2 LQKENI. CDR3 bases: TGTGCCAGCTCACCACCTGGCGGGGGGTTAGCCAAAAACATTCAGTACTTC. Translation gives CASSPPGGGLAKNIQYF.

Here the CDR3 reads CASSSDAGTGASTF. The CDR3, as DNA: TGTGCCAGCAGCTCAGACGCCGGGACAGGGGCTTCCACCTTC. This chain links TRBV7-9 with TRBJ1-2; TRBD1 matches at 10 bases. The germline gives CDR1 SEHNR, CDR2 FQNEAQ (reference sequence). The CDR3 sequence is 14 residues long. Losses at the gene ends were 4 bases for V and 13 bases for J; bases not matched to a gene: 12.

The chain has TRBV6-2 or TRBV6-3 and TRBJ1-5; 12 bases match TRBD1. There are 17 residues in the CDR3. Germline CDR1 and CDR2: MNHEY and SVGEGT. Trimming cost V 0 bases and J 7 bases; bases outside gene matches: 7. CDR3 DNA: TGTGCCAGCAGTTACTCAGGGACAGGGGGCGCAAAGCAGCCCCAGCATTTT. Amino acid sequence: CASSYSGTGGAKQPQHF.

The V and J genes are TRBV5-8 and TRBJ1-6, with D uncertain. Looked up from germline, CDR1 is SGHTS and CDR2 is YDEGEE. Trimming left V 7 bases short and J 4 bases short, with 12 bases between. This CDR3 contains 14 residues. For the CDR3, the DNA is TGTGCCAGCCCACCCCGGGAGTATAATTCACCCCTCCACTTT. It encodes CASPPREYNSPLHF.

The chain uses TRBV7-3 and TRBJ2-7; the D call may be TRBD1 or TRBD2 (5 bases each). The CDR3 loop spans 16 amino acids. Germline CDR1 is SGHTA and CDR2 is FQGTGA. Trimming pared 6 bases from V and 5 bases from J, leaving 23 bases between. CDR3 DNA sequence: TGTGCCAGCAGTCGGACCGGGACGGGGTCTTTGGACGAGCAGTACTTC. Residues: CASSRTGTGSLDEQYF.

This clone is a singleton in its sample. V and J are TRBV7-2 and TRBJ2-5, with TRBD2 matching 15 bases. The CDR3 contains 17 residues. Germline V gene data show CDR1 as SGHTA and CDR2 as FQGNSA. V shed 4 bases, J shed 4 bases, and the junction held 7 bases outside the gene matches. CDR3 sequence reads: CASSSGTSGGLGETQYF. DNA of the CDR3: TGTGCCAGCAGCTCCGGGACTAGCGGGGGGCTAGGAGAGACCCAGTACTTC.

The chain has TRBV10-3 and TRBJ1-5; D not resolved. The CDR3 has 15 amino acids. CDR1 ENHRY and CDR2 SYGVKD come from the germline V gene. V was shortened by 2 bases and J by 2 bases, with 10 bases between the two germline ends. CDR3: CAISESPGGNQPQHF. The CDR3 nucleotides read TGTGCCATCAGTGAGAGCCCAGGCGGCAATCAGCCCCAGCATTTT.

The chain combines TRBV9 with TRBJ2-2; TRBD2 matches 7 bases. The CDR3 extends over 14 amino acids. The trim removed 0 bases at V and 7 bases at J, leaving 3 bases unmatched. Germline CDR1 and CDR2: SGDLS and YYNGEE. The CDR3 DNA is TGTGCCAGCAGCGTAGCGGGGGGAGTCGGGGAGCTGTTTTTT. This codes for CASSVAGGVGELFF.

V gene TRBV3-1 (or the pseudogene TRBV3-2) combines with J gene TRBJ2-3; D is perhaps TRBD2 (6 bases). Trimming cost V 5 bases and J 0 bases, with 9 bases left between them. CDR3 length: 14 amino acids. Per germline, CDR1 LGHDT and CDR2 YNNKEL (reference sequence). CDR3 amino acids: CASSGGFSTDTQYF. CDR3 coding DNA: TGTGCCAGCAGCGGGGGGTTTAGCACAGATACGCAGTATTTT.